This T cell receptor (beta chain) was captured by sequencing in a study of CD8 T cells in ankylosing spondylitis. CDR3 length: 19 amino acids. Germline assignment: CDR1 MNHEY and CDR2 SMNVEV (reference sequence). V gave up 2 bases and J gave up 2 bases; unmatched junction bases: 11. Each CDR3 protein is one row after TCRdb ran MiXCR on the 5' RACE reads. The sample includes hundreds of thousands of distinct CDR3 sequences, 20% to 25% of them seen just once. This clonotype was detected only a few times. The chain carries TRBV27 and TRBJ2-3; 12 nucleotides align to TRBD2. Material: blood, either unsorted or a sorted T cell fraction (not recorded which). This clonotype was obtained from a male donor with ankylosing spondylitis or in good health (not recorded which). The CDR3 bases are TGTGCCAGCAGTTTAGGACTGTGGCTAGCGGGGGGGAACACAGATACGCAGTATTTT. As protein: CASSLGLWLAGGNTDTQYF.